Included here is one T cell receptor beta chain sequence, with context. V lost 1 base and J 4 bases, leaving 15 bases between the germline ends. From germline, CDR1 is ENHRY and CDR2 SYGVKD. This CDR3 spans 16 amino acids. These data belong to a study of OX40 agonist ivuxolimab in advanced cancers. Study in general: Eligibility admitted prior anti-PD-1, anti-PD-L1 or anti-CTLA-4 therapy; around 41% had some. Partial responses were seen in three patients, one with hepatocellular carcinoma and two with cutaneous melanoma.

This table comes from immunoSEQ multiplex PCR, and its TCRdb copy is limited to in-frame clones, with some not included. The repertoire has approximately 47,000 clones, around nine tenths of them found once; the top ten carry around 10%. Patients with autoimmune history or systemic immunosuppression were excluded. Sampling of blood occurred at baseline, cycle 4 day 1, and cycle 7 day 1. This clonotype was sampled from an adult with an advanced solid tumor such as melanoma, head and neck, liver or kidney cancer. V usage is TRBV10-3 and J usage is TRBJ2-3; D possibly corresponds to TRBD2 (5 bases). This sample comprised CD4+ or CD8+ T cells sorted from blood, obtained in a trial of the OX40 agonist ivuxolimab. CDR3 sequence reads: CAISELKPAGPDTQYF. The DNA of the CDR3 is TGTGCCATCAGTGAGTTGAAGCCCGCGGGCCCAGATACGCAGTATTTT.